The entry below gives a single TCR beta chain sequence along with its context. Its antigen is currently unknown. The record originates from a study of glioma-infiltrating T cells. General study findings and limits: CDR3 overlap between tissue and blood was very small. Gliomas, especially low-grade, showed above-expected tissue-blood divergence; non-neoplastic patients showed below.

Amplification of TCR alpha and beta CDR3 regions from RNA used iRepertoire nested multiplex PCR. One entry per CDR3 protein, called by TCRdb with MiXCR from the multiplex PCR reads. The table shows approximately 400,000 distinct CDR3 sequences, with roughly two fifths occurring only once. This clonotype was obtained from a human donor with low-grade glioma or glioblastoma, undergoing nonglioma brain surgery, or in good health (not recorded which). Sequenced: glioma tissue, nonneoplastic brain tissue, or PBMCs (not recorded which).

CDR3 coding DNA: TGCGCCAGCAGCCAAGGTTCATCTAGGACTAGCGGGTTTCAAGAGACCCAGTACTTC. Its translation is CASSQGSSRTSGFQETQYF. This chain joins TRBV4-3 and TRBJ2-5; TRBD2 agrees at 11 bases. The CDR3 runs 19 residues. With 1 base clipped from V and 2 bases from J, the junction kept 12 bases outside the gene matches. Per germline, CDR1 LGHNA and CDR2 YSLEER.